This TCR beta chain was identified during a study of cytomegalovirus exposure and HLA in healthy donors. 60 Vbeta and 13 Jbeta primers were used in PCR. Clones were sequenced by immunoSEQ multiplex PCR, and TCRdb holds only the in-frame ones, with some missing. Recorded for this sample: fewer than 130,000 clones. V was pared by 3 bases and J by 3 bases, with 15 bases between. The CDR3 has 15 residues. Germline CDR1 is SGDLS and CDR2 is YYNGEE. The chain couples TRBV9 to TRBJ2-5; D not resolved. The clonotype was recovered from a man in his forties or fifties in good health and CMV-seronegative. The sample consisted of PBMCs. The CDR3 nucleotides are TGTGCCAGCAGCGCCTCAAGAGCCGCTAAAGAGACCCAGTACTTC. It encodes CASSASRAAKETQYF.